The 24 T cell receptor beta chains below were found in one sample sequenced in a study of T cell responses to AZD1222 COVID-19 vaccine. Here immunoSEQ multiplex PCR was the method, and the copy in TCRdb shows in-frame clones only, minus some. The sample has over 60,000 clones; 87% are singletons. The sequencing used peripheral blood, collected on day 0 of AZD1222 vaccination. The receptor source for this set is an adult in good health.

CDR3 bases: TGCAGCGTTGAAGGCTGGACTAGCGGGGGTTGGGAGCTGTTTTTT. It is translated as CSVEGWTSGGWELFF. This rearrangement joins TRBV29-1 to TRBJ2-2; TRBD2 agrees at 13 bases. Trimming removed 1 base from V and 9 bases from J; junction bases left unmatched: 5. This CDR3 is 15 amino acids long. From germline, CDR1 is SQVTM and CDR2 ANQGSEA.

Only a few counts were recorded for this clone. V usage is TRBV2 and J usage is TRBJ2-7, with D uncertain. Germline V gene sequence: CDR1 SNHLY, CDR2 FYNNEI. Trimming pared 4 bases from V and 4 bases from J, leaving 5 bases between. This CDR3 spans 11 amino acids. The CDR3 protein is CASSAQYEQYF. The CDR3 nucleotides read TGTGCCAGCAGTGCCCAGTACGAGCAGTACTTC.

The CDR3 protein is CAWSVNYGYTF. CDR3 bases: TGTGCCTGGAGTGTAAACTATGGCTACACCTTC. This chain uses TRBV30 with TRBJ1-2; D remains unclear. V was shortened by 0 bases and J by 2 bases, with 1 base between the two germline ends. This CDR3 region has 11 residues. The germline CDR1 and CDR2 sequences are GTSNPN and SVGIG (reference sequence).

The chain is built from TRBV19 and TRBJ1-5, with TRBD1 as a possible D gene (5 bases). The CDR3 spans 13 residues. Germline V gives CDR1 LNHDA, CDR2 SQIVND (reference sequence). Trimming cost V 7 bases and J 4 bases, with 11 bases left between them. The CDR3 DNA sequence: TGTGCCAGTACCTCGACAGAGAATCAGCCCCAGCATTTT. This codes for CASTSTENQPQHF.

The rearrangement joins TRBV7-6 to TRBJ1-3; D not resolved. Trimming shortened V by 5 bases and J by 5 bases, and 10 bases separated the two germline ends. This CDR3 is built from 13 residues. The germline CDR1 and CDR2 sequences are SGHVS and FNYEAQ. The CDR3 reads CASSGWTRNTIYF. The CDR3 DNA reads as TGTGCCAGCAGCGGTTGGACCAGAAACACCATATATTTT.

The V call is TRBV2, the J call TRBJ1-4; the D gene is possibly TRBD1 (5 bases). Trimming removed 1 base at V and 0 bases at J, with 12 bases between. The germline gives CDR1 SNHLY, CDR2 FYNNEI. The CDR3 length is 17 residues. The CDR3 spells CASSEVTELTTNEKLFF. CDR3 bases: TGTGCCAGCAGTGAAGTGACAGAATTAACAACTAATGAAAAACTGTTTTTT.

V usage is TRBV2 and J usage is TRBJ2-1, with 8 nucleotides matching TRBD1. The V segment lost 8 bases and the J segment 6 bases; nucleotides outside the gene matches: 9. The CDR3 has 14 amino acids. CDR1 SNHLY and CDR2 FYNNEI come from the germline V gene. The CDR3 DNA sequence: TGTGCCAGCGTAGGGGACAGGTACACCAATGAGCAGTTCTTC. It yields the protein CASVGDRYTNEQFF.

V is TRBV19 and J is TRBJ1-3, with unresolved D. The CDR3 runs 14 residues. Germline CDR1 is LNHDA and CDR2 is SQIVND (reference sequence). The V gene lost 5 bases and the J gene lost 4 bases, with 12 bases spanning the gap. CDR3 loop: CASSEHGRGNTIYF. CDR3 coding DNA: TGTGCCAGTAGTGAGCACGGACGGGGAAACACCATATATTTT.

The V and J genes are TRBV19 and TRBJ2-3; 9 positions agree with TRBD1. The junction had 7 bases not matched to a gene; V was cut back by 1 base and J by 2 bases. The CDR3 loop spans 17 amino acids. The germline V gene has CDR1 LNHDA and CDR2 SQIVND (reference sequence). In DNA form, the CDR3 reads TGTGCCAGTAGTATAGGTCCGGGGACAGGGTTCACAGATACGCAGTATTTT. This encodes CASSIGPGTGFTDTQYF.

This chain joins TRBV29-1 and TRBJ2-1; perhaps TRBD1 as D (6 bases). The CDR3 consists of 13 residues. Deletions cut 1 base from V and 7 bases from J, with 11 bases between. Germline lookup yields CDR1 SQVTM and CDR2 ANQGSEA. The CDR3 coding sequence is TGCAGCGTTGAAGCCAGGGGTTGGAATGAGCAGTTCTTC. Translated: CSVEARGWNEQFF.

The V and J genes are TRBV6-5 and TRBJ2-2; 9 nucleotides agree with TRBD1. Germline lookup yields CDR1 MNHEY and CDR2 SVGAGI. The length of the CDR3 is 12 residues. Trimming took 10 bases from V and 6 from J; bases not matched to a gene: 3. CDR3 DNA sequence: TGTGCCACCACAGGGGGCTCCGGGGAGCTGTTTTTT. It codes for CATTGGSGELFF.

V is TRBV11-3 and J is TRBJ2-5; D might be TRBD1 (5 bases). The V gene's germline CDR1 is SGHNT and CDR2 YENEEA. V shed 5 bases and J shed 2 bases, with 15 bases lying between them. CDR3 length equals 15 residues. The CDR3 sequence: CASSTRTGAQETQYF. CDR3 DNA sequence: TGTGCCAGCAGCACCCGTACAGGAGCTCAAGAGACCCAGTACTTC.

The chain combines TRBV28 with TRBJ2-5, with no clear D. The CDR3 runs to 12 residues. The V and J ends lost 7 bases and 3 bases respectively, with 9 bases between them. The germline V gene has CDR1 MDHEN and CDR2 SYDVKM. CDR3 nucleotides: TGTGCCAGCATTTCCGGTAAAGAGACCCAGTACTTC. Translated: CASISGKETQYF.

This chain uses TRBV4-1 with TRBJ2-7, with D perhaps matching TRBD1 (5 bases). Germline values: CDR1 MGHRA, CDR2 YSYEKL. The V end lost 1 base, the J end lost 5 bases, and 12 bases lay between the germline ends. This CDR3 spans 14 amino acids. CDR3 sequence: CASSQGRESDEQYF. CDR3 nucleotides: TGCGCCAGCAGCCAAGGCAGGGAATCGGACGAGCAGTACTTC.

The chain joins TRBV5-1 to TRBJ1-1, with D unresolved. Germline loops: CDR1 SGHRS, CDR2 YFSETQ. Trimming took off 0 bases at V and 5 bases at J, with 5 bases between the two ends. This CDR3 is built from 12 residues. The CDR3 sequence: CASSLAFTEAFF. The CDR3 DNA follows: TGCGCCAGCAGCTTGGCCTTTACTGAAGCTTTCTTT. Full variable domain (remainder filled in from reference TRBV5-1 and TRBJ1-1): KAGVTQTPRYLIKTRGQQVTLSCSPISGHRSVSWYQQTPGQGLQFLFEYFSETQRNKGNFPGRFSGRQFSNSRSEMNVSTLELGDSALYLCASSLAFTEAFFGQGTRLTVV.

The V gene is TRBV30, the J gene TRBJ2-2; maybe TRBD1 (6 bases). This CDR3 comprises 13 residues. Between the trimmed V and J ends, which lost 4 bases and 2 bases, there was a span of 8 bases. Germline loops: CDR1 GTSNPN, CDR2 SVGIG (reference sequence). The CDR3 nucleotides are TGTGCCTGGACCAGGGGAAACACCGGGGAGCTGTTTTTT. Its translation is CAWTRGNTGELFF.

The count of this clone is one. The chain joins TRBV27 to TRBJ2-1; 9 bases match TRBD2. Germline V lookup: CDR1 MNHEY, CDR2 SMNVEV (reference sequence). The CDR3 loop spans 13 amino acids. After removal of 6 bases from V and 6 bases from J, the junction contained 3 bases not matched to a gene. The CDR3 here is CASRGTSSNEQFF. The CDR3 nucleotides read TGTGCCAGCAGGGGGACTAGCAGCAATGAGCAGTTCTTC.

The rearrangement uses TRBV6-5 and TRBJ1-5; TRBD1 matches 9 bases. The ends lost 4 bases at V and 7 bases at J; junction bases unmatched: 5. CDR1 MNHEY and CDR2 SVGAGI come from the germline V gene. The CDR3 consists of 14 residues. As DNA, the CDR3 is TGTGCCAGCAGTTCGGGACAGGGAGGCCAGCCCCAGCATTTT. Translated, it gives CASSSGQGGQPQHF.

This clone has just one count. This rearrangement joins TRBV20-1 to TRBJ1-2, with 7 bases that match TRBD1. CDR3 length: 15 amino acids. Germline CDR1 is DFQATT and CDR2 is SNEGSKA (reference sequence). The junction had 11 bases not matched to a gene; V was cut back by 3 bases and J by 4 bases. The chain's CDR3 is CSASKTEQGTYGYTF. The CDR3 DNA follows: TGCAGTGCTAGTAAAACCGAACAGGGGACCTATGGCTACACCTTC.

The CDR3 nucleotides read TGTGCCTGGAGTCGTCCCGCCGCAGGGACTAATTCACCCCTCCACTTT. Translation: CAWSRPAAGTNSPLHF. The J gene is TRBJ1-6, the V gene TRBV30, with a weak D call TRBD1 (5 bases). The CDR3 contains 16 residues. Germline V gene data show CDR1 as GTSNPN and CDR2 as SVGIG (reference sequence). Deletions cut 2 bases from V and 6 bases from J, with 17 bases between.

The chain combines TRBV15 with TRBJ2-1; D call uncertain. Per germline, CDR1 LNHNV and CDR2 YYDKDF (reference sequence). V was pared by 5 bases and J by 0 bases, with 14 bases between. The CDR3 has 16 residues. The CDR3 protein is CATSGRQASSYNEQFF. The CDR3 DNA reads as TGTGCCACCAGCGGCCGGCAGGCGAGCTCCTACAATGAGCAGTTCTTC. The full variable domain, its missing parts supplied by reference TRBV15 and TRBJ2-1, is DAMVIQNPRYQVTQFGKPVTLSCSQTLNHNVMYWYQQKSSQAPKLLFHYYDKDFNNEADTPDNFQSRRPNTSFCFLDIRSPGLGDTAMYLCATSGRQASSYNEQFFGPGTRLTVL.

The rearrangement links TRBV3-1 (or the pseudogene TRBV3-2) to TRBJ1-1, with D possibly matching TRBD1 (6 bases). V lost 1 base and J lost 0, with 12 bases in between. Germline CDR1 LGHDT, CDR2 YNNKEL (reference sequence). The CDR3 length is 16 residues. The CDR3 bases are TGTGCCAGCAGCCAAGTCATGGGGGCAATGAACACTGAAGCTTTCTTT. Residues: CASSQVMGAMNTEAFF.

This rearrangement joins TRBV20-1 to TRBJ1-1; unclear D gene. This CDR3 is built from 12 residues. V dropped 3 bases and J dropped 0 bases, with 5 bases sitting between them. Germline V gives CDR1 DFQATT, CDR2 SNEGSKA (reference sequence). The CDR3 DNA reads as TGCAGTGCTAGTGGTATGAACACTGAAGCTTTCTTT. This translates into CSASGMNTEAFF.

The genes are TRBV4-1 and TRBJ1-2; D is uncertain. The germline V and J ends were trimmed by 0 bases and 7 bases, with 18 bases remaining between them. Germline-derived CDR1 and CDR2 are MGHRA and YSYEKL. CDR3 length equals 16 residues. The CDR3 is CASSQDLEGRKGGYTF. The DNA of the CDR3 is TGCGCCAGCAGCCAAGACCTTGAGGGTAGGAAGGGTGGCTACACCTTC.